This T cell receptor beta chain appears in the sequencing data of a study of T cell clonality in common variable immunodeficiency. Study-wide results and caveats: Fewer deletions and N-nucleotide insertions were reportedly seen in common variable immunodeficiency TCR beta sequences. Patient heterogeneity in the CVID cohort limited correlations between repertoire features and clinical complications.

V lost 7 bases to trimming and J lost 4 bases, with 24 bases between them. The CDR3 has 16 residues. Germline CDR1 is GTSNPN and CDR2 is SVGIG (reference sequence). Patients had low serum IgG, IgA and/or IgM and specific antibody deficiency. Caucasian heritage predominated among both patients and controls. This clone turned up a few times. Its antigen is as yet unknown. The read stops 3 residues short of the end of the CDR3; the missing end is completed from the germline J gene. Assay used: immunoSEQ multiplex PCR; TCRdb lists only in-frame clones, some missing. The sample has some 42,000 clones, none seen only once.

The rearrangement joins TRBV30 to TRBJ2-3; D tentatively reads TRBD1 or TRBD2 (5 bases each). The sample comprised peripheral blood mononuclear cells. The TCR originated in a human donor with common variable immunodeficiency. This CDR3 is CASSSKRGRAADTQYF. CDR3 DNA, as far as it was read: TGTGCCTCAAGTTCAAAGAGGGGCAGGGCGGCAGATACG.